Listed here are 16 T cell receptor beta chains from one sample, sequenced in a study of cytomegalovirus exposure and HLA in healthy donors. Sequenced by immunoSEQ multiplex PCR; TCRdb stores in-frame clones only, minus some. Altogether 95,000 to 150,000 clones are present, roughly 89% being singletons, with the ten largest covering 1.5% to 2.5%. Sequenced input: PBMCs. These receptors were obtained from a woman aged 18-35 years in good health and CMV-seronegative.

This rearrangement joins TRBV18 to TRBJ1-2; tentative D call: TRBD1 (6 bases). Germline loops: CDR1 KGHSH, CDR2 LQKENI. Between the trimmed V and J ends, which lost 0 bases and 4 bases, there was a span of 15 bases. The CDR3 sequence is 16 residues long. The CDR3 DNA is TGTGCCAGCTCACCACCGATAGGTGAACAGGGCTATGGCTACACCTTC. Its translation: CASSPPIGEQGYGYTF.

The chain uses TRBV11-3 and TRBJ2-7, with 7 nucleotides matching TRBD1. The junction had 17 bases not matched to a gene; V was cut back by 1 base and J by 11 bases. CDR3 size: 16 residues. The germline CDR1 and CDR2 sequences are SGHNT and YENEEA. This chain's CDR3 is CASSLAPPGQLRRKYF. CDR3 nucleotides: TGTGCCAGCAGCTTAGCCCCCCCGGGACAGCTAAGAAGGAAGTACTTC.

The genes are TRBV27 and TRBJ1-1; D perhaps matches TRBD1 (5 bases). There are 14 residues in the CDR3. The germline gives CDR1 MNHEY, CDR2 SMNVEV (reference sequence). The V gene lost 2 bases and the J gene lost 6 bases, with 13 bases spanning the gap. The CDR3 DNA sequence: TGTGCCAGCAGTTTAATTCGGTCGGGGGCTGAAGCTTTCTTT. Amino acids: CASSLIRSGAEAFF.

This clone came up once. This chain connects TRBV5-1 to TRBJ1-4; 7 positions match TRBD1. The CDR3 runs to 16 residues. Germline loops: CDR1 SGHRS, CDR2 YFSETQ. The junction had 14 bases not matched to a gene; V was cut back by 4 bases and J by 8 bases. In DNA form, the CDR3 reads TGCGCCAGCAGCATCTCTGCAGGGGGGCTCCAGGAAAAACTGTTTTTT. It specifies CASSISAGGLQEKLFF.

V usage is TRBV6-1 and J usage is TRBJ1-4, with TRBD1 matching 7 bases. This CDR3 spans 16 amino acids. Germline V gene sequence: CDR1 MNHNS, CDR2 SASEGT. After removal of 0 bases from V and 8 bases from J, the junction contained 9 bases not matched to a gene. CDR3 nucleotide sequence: TGTGCCAGCAGTGAAGCCGAGGGGGCCGGGGAGGAAAAACTGTTTTTT. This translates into CASSEAEGAGEEKLFF.

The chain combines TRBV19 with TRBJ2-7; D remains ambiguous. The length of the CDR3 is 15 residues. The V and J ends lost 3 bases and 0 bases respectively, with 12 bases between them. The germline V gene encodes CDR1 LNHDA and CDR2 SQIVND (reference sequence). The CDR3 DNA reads TGTGCCAGTAGTATGACTGTCGCGAGCTCCTACGAGCAGTACTTC. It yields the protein CASSMTVASSYEQYF.

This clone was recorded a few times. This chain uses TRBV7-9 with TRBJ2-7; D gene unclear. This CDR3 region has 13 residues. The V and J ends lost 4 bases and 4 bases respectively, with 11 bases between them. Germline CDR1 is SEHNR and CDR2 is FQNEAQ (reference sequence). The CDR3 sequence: CASSSSARYEQYF. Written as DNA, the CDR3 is TGTGCCAGCAGCTCCTCCGCACGGTACGAGCAGTACTTC.

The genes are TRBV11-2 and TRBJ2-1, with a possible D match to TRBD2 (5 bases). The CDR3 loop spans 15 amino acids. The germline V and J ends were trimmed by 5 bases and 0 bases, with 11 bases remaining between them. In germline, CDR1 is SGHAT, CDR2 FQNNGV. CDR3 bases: TGTGCCAGCAGCCCGAGGGTGGCCTCCTACAATGAGCAGTTCTTC. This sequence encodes CASSPRVASYNEQFF.

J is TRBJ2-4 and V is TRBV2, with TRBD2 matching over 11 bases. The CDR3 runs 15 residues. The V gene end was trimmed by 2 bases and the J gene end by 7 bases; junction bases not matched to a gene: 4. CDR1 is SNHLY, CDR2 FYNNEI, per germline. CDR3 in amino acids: CASSELAGGENIQYF. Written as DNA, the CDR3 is TGTGCCAGCAGTGAACTAGCGGGAGGCGAGAACATTCAGTACTTC.

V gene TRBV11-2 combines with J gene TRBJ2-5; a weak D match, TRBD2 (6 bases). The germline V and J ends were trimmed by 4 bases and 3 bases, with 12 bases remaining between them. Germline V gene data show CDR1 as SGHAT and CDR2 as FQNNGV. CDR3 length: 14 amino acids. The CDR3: CASSSGSGEETQYF. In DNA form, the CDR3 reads TGTGCCAGCAGCTCAGGGTCGGGGGAAGAGACCCAGTACTTC.

The DNA for the CDR3 is TGTGCCAGCAGTGAATCGTCCTACTCCTACAATGAGCAGTTCTTC. This gives the protein CASSESSYSYNEQFF. The chain uses TRBV25-1 and TRBJ2-1; no firm D call. Trimming left V 1 base short and J 0 bases short, with 7 bases between. Germline assignment: CDR1 MGHDK and CDR2 SYGVNS. The CDR3 runs to 15 residues.

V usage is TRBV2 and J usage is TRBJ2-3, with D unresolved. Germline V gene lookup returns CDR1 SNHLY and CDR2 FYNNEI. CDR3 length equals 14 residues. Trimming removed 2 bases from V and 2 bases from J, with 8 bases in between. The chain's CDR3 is CASSERANTDTQYF. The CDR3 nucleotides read TGTGCCAGCAGTGAAAGAGCGAACACAGATACGCAGTATTTT.

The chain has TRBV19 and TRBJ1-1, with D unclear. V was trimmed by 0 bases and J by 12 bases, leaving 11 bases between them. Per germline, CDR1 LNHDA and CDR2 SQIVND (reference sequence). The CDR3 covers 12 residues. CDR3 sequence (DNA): TGTGCCAGTAGTATAGATTTCAGATCGACTTTCTTT. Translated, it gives CASSIDFRSTFF.

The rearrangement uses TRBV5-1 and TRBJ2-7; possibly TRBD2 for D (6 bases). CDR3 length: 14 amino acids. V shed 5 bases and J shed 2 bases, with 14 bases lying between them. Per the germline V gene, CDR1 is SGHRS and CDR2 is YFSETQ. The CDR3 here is CASRASGETYEQYF. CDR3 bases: TGCGCCAGCAGGGCGTCGGGGGAAACCTACGAGCAGTACTTC.

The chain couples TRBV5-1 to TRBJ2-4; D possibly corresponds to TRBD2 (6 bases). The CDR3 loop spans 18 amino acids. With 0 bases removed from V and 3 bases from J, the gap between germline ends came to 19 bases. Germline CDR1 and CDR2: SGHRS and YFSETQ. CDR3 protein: CASSLAGVGGVVKNIQYF. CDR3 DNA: TGCGCCAGCAGCTTGGCGGGGGTTGGTGGTGTAGTCAAAAACATTCAGTACTTC.

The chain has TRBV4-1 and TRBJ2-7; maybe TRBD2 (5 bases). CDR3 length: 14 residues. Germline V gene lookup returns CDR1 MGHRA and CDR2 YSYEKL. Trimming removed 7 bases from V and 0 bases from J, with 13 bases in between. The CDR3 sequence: CASTAGVSSYEQYF. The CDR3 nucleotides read TGCGCCAGCACTGCGGGCGTGAGCTCCTACGAGCAGTACTTC.